This T cell receptor beta chain comes out of a study of cytomegalovirus exposure and HLA in healthy donors. Germline CDR1 MGHRA, CDR2 YSYEKL. CDR3 size: 16 residues. V dropped 1 base and J dropped 4 bases, with 16 bases sitting between them. PCR used 60 Vbeta primers and 13 Jbeta primers. Repertoires were generated with immunoSEQ multiplex PCR, while TCRdb's copy carries only in-frame clones and drops some. The sample yields roughly 150,000 clones, 80% to 90% seen once. Study observations and caveats: CMV serostatus was the sole immune exposure data available. CMV antigen specificity of a few CMV-associated chains was confirmed in vitro. Presence/absence results assume similar sequencing depth per donor, which may not hold. Prediction of most subjects' HLA-A and HLA-B alleles by TCR beta sequences was reportedly accurate.

This clone has only a few counts. No antigen is known for it. The sequencing sample was made of PBMCs. The chain recombines TRBV4-1 with TRBJ1-1; D gene ambiguous. The source of this sequence is a woman aged 18-29 years in good health and CMV-seronegative. CDR3 DNA: TGCGCCAGCAGCCAAGTTAGCGGTCTCCGAGGCACTGAAGCTTTCTTT. Translating it yields CASSQVSGLRGTEAFF.